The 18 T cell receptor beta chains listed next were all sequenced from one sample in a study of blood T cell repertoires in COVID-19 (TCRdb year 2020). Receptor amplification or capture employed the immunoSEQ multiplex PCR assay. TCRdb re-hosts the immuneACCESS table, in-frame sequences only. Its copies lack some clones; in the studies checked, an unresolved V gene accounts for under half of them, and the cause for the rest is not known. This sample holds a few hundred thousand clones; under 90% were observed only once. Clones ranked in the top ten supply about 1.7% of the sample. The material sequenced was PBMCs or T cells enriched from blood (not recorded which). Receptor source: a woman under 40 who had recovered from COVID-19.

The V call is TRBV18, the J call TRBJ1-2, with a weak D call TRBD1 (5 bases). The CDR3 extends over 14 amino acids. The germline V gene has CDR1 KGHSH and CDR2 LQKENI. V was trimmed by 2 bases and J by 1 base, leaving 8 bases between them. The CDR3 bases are TGTGCCAGCTCACCAAGGCAGGGTAACTATGGCTACACCTTC. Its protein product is CASSPRQGNYGYTF.

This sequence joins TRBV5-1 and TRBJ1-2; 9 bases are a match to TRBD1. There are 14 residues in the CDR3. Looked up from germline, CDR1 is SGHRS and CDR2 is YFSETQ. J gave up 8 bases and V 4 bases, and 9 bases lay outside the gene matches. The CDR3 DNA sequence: TGCGCCAGCAGCCCGGAACAGGGGGCGGGCGGCTACACCTTC. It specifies CASSPEQGAGGYTF. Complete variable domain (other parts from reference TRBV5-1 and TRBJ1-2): KAGVTQTPRYLIKTRGQQVTLSCSPISGHRSVSWYQQTPGQGLQFLFEYFSETQRNKGNFPGRFSGRQFSNSRSEMNVSTLELGDSALYLCASSPEQGAGGYTFGSGTRLTVV.

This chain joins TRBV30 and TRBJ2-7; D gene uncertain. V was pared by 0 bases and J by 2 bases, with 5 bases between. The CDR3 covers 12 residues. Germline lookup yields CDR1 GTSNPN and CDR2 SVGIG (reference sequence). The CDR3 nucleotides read TGTGCCTGGAGTGTAGCCACCTACGAGCAGTACTTC. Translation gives CAWSVATYEQYF.

CDR3 protein: CASSLEGYYGEAFF. The CDR3 region has the DNA TGCGCCAGCAGCTTGGAGGGGTACTATGGTGAAGCTTTCTTT. The V call is TRBV5-1, the J call TRBJ1-1; D may be TRBD1 (5 bases). Germline lookup yields CDR1 SGHRS and CDR2 YFSETQ. There are 14 residues in the CDR3. Trimming cost V 0 bases and J 7 bases, with 13 bases left between them.

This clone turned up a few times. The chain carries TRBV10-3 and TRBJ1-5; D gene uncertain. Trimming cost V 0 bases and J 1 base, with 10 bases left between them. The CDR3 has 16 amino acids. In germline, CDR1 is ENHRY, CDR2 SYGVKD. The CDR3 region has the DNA TGTGCCATCAGTGAGTCTGGTCGCGGAAGCAATCAGCCCCAGCATTTT. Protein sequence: CAISESGRGSNQPQHF.

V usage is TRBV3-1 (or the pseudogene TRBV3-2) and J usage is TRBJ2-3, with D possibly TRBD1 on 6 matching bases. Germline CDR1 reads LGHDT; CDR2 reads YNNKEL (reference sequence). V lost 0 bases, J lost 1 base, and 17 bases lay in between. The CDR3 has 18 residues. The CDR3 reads CASSQDSRVGGRTDTQYF. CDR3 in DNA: TGTGCCAGCAGCCAAGATAGTCGGGTAGGGGGACGCACAGATACGCAGTATTTT.

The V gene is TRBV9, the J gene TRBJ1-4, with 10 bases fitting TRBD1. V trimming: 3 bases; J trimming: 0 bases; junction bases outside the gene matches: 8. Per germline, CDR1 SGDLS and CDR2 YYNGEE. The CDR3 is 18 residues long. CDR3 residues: CASSAGQGRPTTNEKLFF. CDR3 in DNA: TGTGCCAGCAGCGCGGGACAGGGGCGACCCACAACTAATGAAAAACTGTTTTTT.

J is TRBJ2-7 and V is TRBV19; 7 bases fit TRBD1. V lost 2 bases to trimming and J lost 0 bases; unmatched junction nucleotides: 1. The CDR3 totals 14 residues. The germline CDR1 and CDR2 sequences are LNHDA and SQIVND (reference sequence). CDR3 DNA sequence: TGTGCCAGTAGTATAAGGACAGGCTCCTACGAGCAGTACTTC. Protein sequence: CASSIRTGSYEQYF. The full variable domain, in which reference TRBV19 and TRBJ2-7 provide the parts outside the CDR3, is DGGITQSPKYLFRKEGQNVTLSCEQNLNHDAMYWYRQDPGQGLRLIYYSQIVNDFQKGDIAEGYSVSREKKESFPLTVTSAQKNPTAFYLCASSIRTGSYEQYFGPGTRLTVT.

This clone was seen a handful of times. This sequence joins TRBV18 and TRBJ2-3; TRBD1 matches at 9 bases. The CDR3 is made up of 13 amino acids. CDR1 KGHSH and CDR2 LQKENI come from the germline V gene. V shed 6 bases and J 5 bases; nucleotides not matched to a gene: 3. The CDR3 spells CASSGQGGDTQYF. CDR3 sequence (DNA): TGTGCCAGCTCGGGACAGGGCGGAGATACGCAGTATTTT.

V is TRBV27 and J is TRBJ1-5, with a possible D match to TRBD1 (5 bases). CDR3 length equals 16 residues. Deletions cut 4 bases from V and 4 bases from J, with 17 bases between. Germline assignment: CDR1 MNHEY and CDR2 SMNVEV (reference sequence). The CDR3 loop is CASSSVYLTENQPQHF. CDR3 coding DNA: TGTGCCAGCAGTTCCGTCTATTTGACAGAAAATCAGCCCCAGCATTTT.

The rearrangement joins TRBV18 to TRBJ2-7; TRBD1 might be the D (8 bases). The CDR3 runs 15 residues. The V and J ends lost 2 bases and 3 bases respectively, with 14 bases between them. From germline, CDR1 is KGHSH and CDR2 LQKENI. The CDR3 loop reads CASSPGTGGDYEQYF. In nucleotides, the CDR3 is TGTGCCAGCTCACCAGGTACAGGGGGGGACTACGAGCAGTACTTC.

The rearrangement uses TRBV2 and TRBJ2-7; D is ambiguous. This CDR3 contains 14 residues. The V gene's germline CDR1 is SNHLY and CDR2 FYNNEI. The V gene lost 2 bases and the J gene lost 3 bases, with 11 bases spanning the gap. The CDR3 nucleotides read TGTGCCAGCAGTGAAAGTGGGCTACGCTACGAGCAGTACTTC. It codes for CASSESGLRYEQYF.

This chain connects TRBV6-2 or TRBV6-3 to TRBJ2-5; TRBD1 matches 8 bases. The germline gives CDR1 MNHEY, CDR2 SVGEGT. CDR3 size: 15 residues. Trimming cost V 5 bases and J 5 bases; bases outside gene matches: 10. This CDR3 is CASSPTGDVQETQYF. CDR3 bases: TGTGCCAGCAGTCCGACAGGGGACGTACAGGAGACCCAGTACTTC.

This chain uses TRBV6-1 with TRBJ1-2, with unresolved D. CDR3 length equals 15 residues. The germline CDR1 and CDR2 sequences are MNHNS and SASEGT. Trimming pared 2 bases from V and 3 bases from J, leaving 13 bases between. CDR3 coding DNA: TGTGCCAGCAGTGAATTAGAACGATCCGACTATGGCTACACCTTC. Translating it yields CASSELERSDYGYTF.

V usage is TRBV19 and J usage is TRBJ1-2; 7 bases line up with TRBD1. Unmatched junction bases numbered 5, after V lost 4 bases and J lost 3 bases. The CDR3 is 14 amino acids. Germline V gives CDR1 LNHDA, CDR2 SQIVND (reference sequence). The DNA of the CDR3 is TGTGCCAGTAGTACCCGACAGGGTGACTATGGCTACACCTTC. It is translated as CASSTRQGDYGYTF.

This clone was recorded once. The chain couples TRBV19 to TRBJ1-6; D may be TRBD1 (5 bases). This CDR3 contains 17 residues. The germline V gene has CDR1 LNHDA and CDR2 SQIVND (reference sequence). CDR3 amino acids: CVSGPPGEAHYNSPLHF. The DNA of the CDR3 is TGTGTTTCGGGGCCTCCGGGGGAGGCGCACTATAATTCACCCCTCCACTTT.

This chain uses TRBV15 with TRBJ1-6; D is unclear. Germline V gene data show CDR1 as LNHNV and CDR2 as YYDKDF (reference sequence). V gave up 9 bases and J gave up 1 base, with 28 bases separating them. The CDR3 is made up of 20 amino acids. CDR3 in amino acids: CATRVELLGLTNSYNSPLHF. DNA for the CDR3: TGTGCCACGAGAGTGGAACTTCTTGGGCTCACCAATTCCTATAATTCACCCCTCCACTTT.

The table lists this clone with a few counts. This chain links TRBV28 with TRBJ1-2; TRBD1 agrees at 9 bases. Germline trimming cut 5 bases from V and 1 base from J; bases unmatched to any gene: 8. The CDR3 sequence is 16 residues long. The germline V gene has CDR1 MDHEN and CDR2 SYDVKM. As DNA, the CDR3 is TGTGCCAGCAGTACCCCTCGGGACAGGGATAACTATGGCTACACCTTC. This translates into CASSTPRDRDNYGYTF.